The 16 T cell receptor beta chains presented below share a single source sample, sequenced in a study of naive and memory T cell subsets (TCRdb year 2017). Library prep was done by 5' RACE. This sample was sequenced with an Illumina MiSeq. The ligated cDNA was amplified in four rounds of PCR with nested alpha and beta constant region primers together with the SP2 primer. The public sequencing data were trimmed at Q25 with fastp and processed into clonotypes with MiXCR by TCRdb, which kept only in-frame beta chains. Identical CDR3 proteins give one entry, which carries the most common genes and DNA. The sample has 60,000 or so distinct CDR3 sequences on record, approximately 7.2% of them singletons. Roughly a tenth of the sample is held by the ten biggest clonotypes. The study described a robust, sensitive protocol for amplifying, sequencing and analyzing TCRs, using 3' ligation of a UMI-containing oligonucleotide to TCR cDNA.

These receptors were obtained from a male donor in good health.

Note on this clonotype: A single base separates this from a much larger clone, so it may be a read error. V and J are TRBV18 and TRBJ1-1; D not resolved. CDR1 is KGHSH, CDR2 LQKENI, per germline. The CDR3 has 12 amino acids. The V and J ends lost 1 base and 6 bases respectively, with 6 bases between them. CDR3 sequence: CASSPRASEAFF. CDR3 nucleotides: TGTGCCAGCTCACCACGGGCCTCTGAAGCTTTCTTT.

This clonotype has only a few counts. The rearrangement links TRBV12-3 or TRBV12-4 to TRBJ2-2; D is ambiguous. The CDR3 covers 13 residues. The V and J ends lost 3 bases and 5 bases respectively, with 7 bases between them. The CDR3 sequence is CASSFLGTGELFF. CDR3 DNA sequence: TGTGCCAGCAGTTTTCTGGGGACCGGGGAGCTGTTTTTT.

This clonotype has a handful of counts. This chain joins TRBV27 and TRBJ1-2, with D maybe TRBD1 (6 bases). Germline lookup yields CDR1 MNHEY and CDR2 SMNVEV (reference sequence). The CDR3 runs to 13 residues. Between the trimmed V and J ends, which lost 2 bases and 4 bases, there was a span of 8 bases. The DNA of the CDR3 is TGTGCCAGCAGTTTACAAGGGGGCTATGGCTACACCTTC. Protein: CASSLQGGYGYTF.

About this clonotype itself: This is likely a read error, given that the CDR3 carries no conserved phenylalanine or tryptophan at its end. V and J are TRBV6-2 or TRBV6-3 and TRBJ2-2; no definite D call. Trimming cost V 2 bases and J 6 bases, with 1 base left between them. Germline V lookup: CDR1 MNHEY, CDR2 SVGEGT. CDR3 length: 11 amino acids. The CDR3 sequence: CASSYAGELFI. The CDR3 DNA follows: TGTGCCAGCAGTTACGCCGGGGAGCTGTTTATT.

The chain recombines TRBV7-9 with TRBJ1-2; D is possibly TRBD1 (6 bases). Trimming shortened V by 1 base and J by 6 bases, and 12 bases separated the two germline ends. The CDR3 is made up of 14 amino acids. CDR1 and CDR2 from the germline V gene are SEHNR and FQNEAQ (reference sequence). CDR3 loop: CASSLGGTSDGYTF. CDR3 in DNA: TGTGCCAGCAGCTTAGGCGGGACAAGTGATGGCTACACCTTC.

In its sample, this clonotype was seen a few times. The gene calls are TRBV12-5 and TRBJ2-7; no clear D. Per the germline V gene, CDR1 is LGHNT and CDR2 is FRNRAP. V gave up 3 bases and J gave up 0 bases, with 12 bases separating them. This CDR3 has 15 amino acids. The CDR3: CASGLRSYASYEQYF. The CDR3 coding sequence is TGTGCTAGTGGTTTAAGGAGTTACGCCTCCTACGAGCAGTACTTC.

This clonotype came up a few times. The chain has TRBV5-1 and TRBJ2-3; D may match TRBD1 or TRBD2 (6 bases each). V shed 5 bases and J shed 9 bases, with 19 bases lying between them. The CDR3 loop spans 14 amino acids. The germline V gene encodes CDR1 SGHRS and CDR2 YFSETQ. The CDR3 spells CASRGGSVGETQYF. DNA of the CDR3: TGCGCCAGCAGGGGGGGCTCCGTAGGGGAAACGCAGTATTTT.

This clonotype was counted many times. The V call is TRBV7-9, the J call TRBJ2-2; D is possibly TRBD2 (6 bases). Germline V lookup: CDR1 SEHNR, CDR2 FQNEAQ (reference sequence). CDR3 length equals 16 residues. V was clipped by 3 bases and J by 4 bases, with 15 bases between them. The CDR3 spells CASSFIAASLTGELFF. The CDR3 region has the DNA TGTGCCAGCAGCTTCATAGCGGCATCACTCACCGGGGAGCTGTTTTTT.

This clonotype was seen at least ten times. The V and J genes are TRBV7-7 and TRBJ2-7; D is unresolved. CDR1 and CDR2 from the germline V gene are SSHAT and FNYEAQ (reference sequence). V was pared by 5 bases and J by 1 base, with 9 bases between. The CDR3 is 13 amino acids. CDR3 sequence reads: CASSPRVSYEQYF. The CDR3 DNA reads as TGTGCCAGCAGCCCTAGGGTGTCCTACGAGCAGTACTTC.

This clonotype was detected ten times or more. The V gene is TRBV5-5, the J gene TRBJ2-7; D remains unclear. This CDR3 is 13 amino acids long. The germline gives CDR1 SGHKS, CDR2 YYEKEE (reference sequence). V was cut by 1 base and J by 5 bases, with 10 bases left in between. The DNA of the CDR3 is TGTGCCAGCAGCTTGTTAGGGTACGACGAGCAGTACTTC. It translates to CASSLLGYDEQYF. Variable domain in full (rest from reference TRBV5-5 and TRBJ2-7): DAGVTQSPTHLIKTRGQQVTLRCSPISGHKSVSWYQQVLGQGPQFIFQYYEKEERGRGNFPDRFSARQFPNYSSELNVNALLLGDSALYLCASSLLGYDEQYFGPGTRLTVT.

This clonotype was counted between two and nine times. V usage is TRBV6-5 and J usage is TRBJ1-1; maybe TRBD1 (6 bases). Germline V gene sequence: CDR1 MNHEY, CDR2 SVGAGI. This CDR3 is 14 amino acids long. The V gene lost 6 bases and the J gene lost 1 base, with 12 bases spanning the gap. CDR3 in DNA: TGTGCCAGCAGGTCTCTAGGGGGGAACACTGAAGCTTTCTTT. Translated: CASRSLGGNTEAFF.

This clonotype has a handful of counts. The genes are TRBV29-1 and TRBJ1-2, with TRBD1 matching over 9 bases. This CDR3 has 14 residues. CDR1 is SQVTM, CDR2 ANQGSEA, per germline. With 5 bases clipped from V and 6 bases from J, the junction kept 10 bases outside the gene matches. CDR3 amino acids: CSVYSHRDRDGYTF. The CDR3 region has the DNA TGCAGCGTTTACTCCCACCGGGACAGGGATGGCTACACCTTC.

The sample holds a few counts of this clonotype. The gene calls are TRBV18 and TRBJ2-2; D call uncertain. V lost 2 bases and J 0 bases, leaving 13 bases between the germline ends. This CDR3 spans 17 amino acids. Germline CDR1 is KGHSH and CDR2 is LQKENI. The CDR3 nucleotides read TGTGCCAGCTCACCAAGGGCAGATCAATCGAACACCGGGGAGCTGTTTTTT. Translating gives CASSPRADQSNTGELFF.

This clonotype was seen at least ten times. In nucleotides, the CDR3 is TGTGCCAGCAGTTACAGTGAGGACAGGGGGGCCTACGAGCAGTACTTC. Its protein product is CASSYSEDRGAYEQYF. The V and J genes are TRBV6-5 and TRBJ2-7, with TRBD1 matching over 10 bases. CDR3 length equals 16 residues. V shed 2 bases, J shed 2 bases, and the junction held 6 bases outside the gene matches. CDR1 is MNHEY, CDR2 SVGAGI, per germline.

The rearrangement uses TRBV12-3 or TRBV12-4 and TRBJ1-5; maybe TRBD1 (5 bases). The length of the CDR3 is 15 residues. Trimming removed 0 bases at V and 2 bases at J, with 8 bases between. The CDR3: CASSLAGVGNQPQHF. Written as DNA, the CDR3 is TGTGCCAGCAGTTTAGCGGGGGTCGGCAATCAGCCCCAGCATTTT.

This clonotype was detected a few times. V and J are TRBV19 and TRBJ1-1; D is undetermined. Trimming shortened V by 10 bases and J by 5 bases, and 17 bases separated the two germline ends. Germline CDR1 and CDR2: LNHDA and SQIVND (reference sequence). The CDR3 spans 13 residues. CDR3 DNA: TGTGCCACCCAGGACGTTGCGGGGACTGAAGCTTTCTTT. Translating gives CATQDVAGTEAFF.